The source of this T cell receptor beta chain is a study of cytomegalovirus exposure and HLA in healthy donors. Study observations and caveats: HLA allele associations emerged for roughly 17,000 TCR beta sequences in a later analysis, at 0.05 false discovery rate. Listed as cytomegalovirus-associated were over 150 TCR beta chains.

CDR1 MDHEN and CDR2 SYDVKM come from the germline V gene. CDR3 length equals 14 residues. V shed 5 bases, J shed 3 bases, and the junction held 4 bases outside the gene matches. This clone showed up just a few times. What it binds is unknown. Use of 60 Vbeta and 13 Jbeta primers characterized the PCR. Some clones are missing from TCRdb's copy, which holds only in-frame ones; the method was immunoSEQ multiplex PCR. The sample lists about 70,000 clones; more than 80% were seen once. The J gene is TRBJ2-7, the V gene TRBV28; 10 bases are shared with TRBD1. The sequencing sample was made of PBMCs. This TCR was recovered from a woman in her thirties in good health and CMV-seronegative. CDR3 DNA: TGTGCCAGCAGTCCCGGGACAGGGGTCTACGAGCAGTACTTC. This gives the protein CASSPGTGVYEQYF.